The present T cell receptor beta chain was sequenced within a study of metastatic and nonmetastatic thyroid tumors. Across the whole study: From malignant and benign thyroid patients, repertoires in blood and in tumor or nodule tissue were compared.

V was pared by 8 bases and J by 2 bases, with 10 bases of the junction left unmatched. The CDR3 totals 15 residues. Germline CDR1 is MNHEY and CDR2 is SVGEGT. Broader study findings: Malignant tumors reportedly showed significantly higher TCR beta diversity than benign nodules in both blood and tumor.

This clone was counted ten times or more. The target antigen is unknown. Patients had received no treatment of any kind before thyroid surgery. As handled by the study authors: The distant-metastasis classifier for papillary thyroid cancer was built from CDR3 differences across clinicopathological groups. TCRdb re-analyzed the PCR reads through MiXCR. In this record, the V and J calls reflect TCRdb's handling and not the investigators' own analysis. The table has some 21,000 clones, about a quarter seen once; the top ten hold 15% to 25%. This chain connects TRBV6-2 or TRBV6-3 to TRBJ2-7; 9 nucleotides line up with TRBD2. This TCR came from a female donor with papillary thyroid cancer or a benign thyroid nodule (not recorded which). Some clones in this sample may be carry-over from other donors' samples. The material sequenced was blood. This chain's CDR3 is CASRTLAGNTYEQYF. The CDR3 DNA is TGTGCCAGCCGCACCCTAGCGGGAAATACCTACGAGCAGTACTTC.